This T cell receptor beta chain was sequenced during a study of cytomegalovirus exposure and HLA in healthy donors. The CDR3 has 15 amino acids. Germline-derived CDR1 and CDR2 are SEHNR and FQNEAQ (reference sequence). The PCR employed 60 Vbeta primers together with 13 Jbeta primers. Here immunoSEQ multiplex PCR was the method, and the copy in TCRdb shows in-frame clones only, minus some. This table has some 130,000 clones, 77% appearing once. The sequencing sample was made of PBMCs. The receptor's source is a woman aged 40 to 50 in good health and CMV-seronegative. V is TRBV7-9 and J is TRBJ2-5; 9 bases line up with TRBD1. The J call may be incorrect, as the DNA end agrees better with TRBJ2-7. The DNA for the CDR3 is TGTGCCAGCAGCTCCACAGGGGGCGTCCCCTACGAGCAGTACTTC. This gives the protein CASSSTGGVPYEQYF.